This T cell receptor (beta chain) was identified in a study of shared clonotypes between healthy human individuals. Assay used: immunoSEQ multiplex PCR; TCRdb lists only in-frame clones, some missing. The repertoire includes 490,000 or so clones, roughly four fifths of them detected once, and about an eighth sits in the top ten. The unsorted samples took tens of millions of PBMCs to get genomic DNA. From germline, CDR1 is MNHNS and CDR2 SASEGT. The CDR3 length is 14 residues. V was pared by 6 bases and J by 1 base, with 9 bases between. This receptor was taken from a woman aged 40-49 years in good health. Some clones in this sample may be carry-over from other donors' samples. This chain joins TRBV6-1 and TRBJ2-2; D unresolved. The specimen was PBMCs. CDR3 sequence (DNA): TGTGCCAGCAGGGCCGGCCTGAACACCGGGGAGCTGTTTTTT. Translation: CASRAGLNTGELFF.